This T cell receptor beta chain came from a study of graft-versus-host responses after intestinal transplantation. This clone was observed a single time. No antigen is known for it. Profiled with immunoSEQ multiplex PCR; TCRdb holds only in-frame clones, not every one. This sample yields about 150,000 clones, of which around nine tenths are seen a single time; approximately 0.2% belongs to the top ten. This receptor was obtained from a human donor who received an intestinal transplant. The sample was unstimulated CD4+ T cells sorted from spleen or lymph node cells, taken before intestinal transplant.

The CDR3 nucleotides are TGTGCCAGCAGCCCCGGGGTGTGGCAACAAGAGACCCAGTACTTC. Its protein is CASSPGVWQQETQYF. The V and J genes are TRBV7-2 and TRBJ2-5; D possibly corresponds to TRBD2 (5 bases). CDR1 SGHTA and CDR2 FQGNSA come from the germline V gene. The CDR3 spans 15 residues. Trimming left V 5 bases short and J 2 bases short, with 15 bases between.